The 17 T cell receptor beta chains below come from one sample, sequenced in a study of cytomegalovirus exposure and HLA in healthy donors. The PCR made use of 60 Vbeta and 13 Jbeta primers. Here immunoSEQ multiplex PCR was the method, and the copy in TCRdb shows in-frame clones only, minus some. The repertoire holds about 120,000 clones, with about four fifths as singletons. What was sequenced was PBMCs. Source of these receptors: a woman aged 18-29 years in good health and CMV-seronegative.

The chain joins TRBV11-2 to TRBJ1-2; perhaps TRBD1 as D (5 bases). This CDR3 is 14 amino acids long. The germline gives CDR1 SGHAT, CDR2 FQNNGV. Deletions cut 3 bases from V and 4 bases from J, with 12 bases between. The CDR3 DNA sequence: TGTGCCAGCAGCTTGGCAGGGTTTGGCTATGGCTACACCTTC. Amino acids: CASSLAGFGYGYTF.

This sequence joins TRBV6-5 and TRBJ1-2; D is unresolved. V gave up 0 bases and J gave up 1 base, with 6 bases separating them. Germline V gene sequence: CDR1 MNHEY, CDR2 SVGAGI. The CDR3 extends over 14 amino acids. As DNA, the CDR3 is TGTGCCAGCAGTTACTCGGTGCGTAACTATGGCTACACCTTC. Translating it yields CASSYSVRNYGYTF.

The rearrangement joins TRBV4-3 to TRBJ1-1, with 8 bases matching TRBD1. The CDR3 is 13 amino acids. The germline CDR1 and CDR2 sequences are LGHNA and YSLEER. V lost 2 bases to trimming and J lost 10 bases; unmatched junction nucleotides: 6. The CDR3 reads CASSQYGTGRAFF. The CDR3 DNA sequence: TGCGCCAGCAGCCAATACGGGACAGGAAGAGCTTTCTTT.

The rearrangement links TRBV27 to TRBJ2-3, with TRBD2 matching over 9 bases. CDR1 is MNHEY, CDR2 SMNVEV, per germline (reference sequence). V gave up 8 bases and J gave up 5 bases; unmatched junction bases: 11. This CDR3 region has 15 residues. The CDR3 bases are TGTGCCAGCGGAGACCAAGCGGGGGGCATAGATACGCAGTATTTT. This gives the protein CASGDQAGGIDTQYF.

The chain has TRBV5-4 and TRBJ2-1; 11 nucleotides agree with TRBD2. Germline CDR1 reads SGHNT; CDR2 reads YYREEE (reference sequence). The length of the CDR3 is 17 residues. The J segment lost 5 bases and the V segment lost 4 bases, leaving 11 bases of the junction unmatched. The CDR3 DNA reads as TGTGCCAGCAGCCGCCAACCAACTAGCGGGGGAAACAATGAGCAGTTCTTC. Protein sequence: CASSRQPTSGGNNEQFF.

This clone was found once. The chain employs TRBV5-1 and TRBJ2-5; TRBD2 aligns across 9 bases. The trim removed 4 bases at V and 4 bases at J, leaving 8 bases unmatched. This CDR3 spans 15 amino acids. Germline V gives CDR1 SGHRS, CDR2 YFSETQ. CDR3 sequence: CASSRTSGYRETQYF. The CDR3 region has the DNA TGCGCCAGCAGCCGTACTAGCGGGTATCGAGAGACCCAGTACTTC.

This chain joins TRBV28 and TRBJ2-3; no reliable D call. The CDR3 contains 15 residues. Germline loops: CDR1 MDHEN, CDR2 SYDVKM. V was cut by 0 bases and J by 2 bases, with 9 bases left in between. CDR3 sequence: CASSLWASDTDTQYF. The CDR3 DNA reads TGTGCCAGCAGTTTATGGGCGAGCGACACAGATACGCAGTATTTT.

The V and J genes are TRBV11-2 and TRBJ1-1; 10 bases map to TRBD1. V gave up 5 bases and J gave up 2 bases; unmatched junction bases: 5. The CDR3 totals 15 residues. Per germline, CDR1 SGHAT and CDR2 FQNNGV. The CDR3 is CASSPRTGGNTEAFF. The CDR3 nucleotides are TGTGCCAGCAGCCCCCGGACAGGGGGAAACACTGAAGCTTTCTTT.

The genes are TRBV7-2 and TRBJ1-2; 8 nucleotides match TRBD1. The CDR3 sequence is 15 residues long. J was trimmed by 4 bases and V by 4 bases; bases with no gene match: 8. The germline V gene encodes CDR1 SGHTA and CDR2 FQGNSA. In DNA form, the CDR3 reads TGTGCCAGCAGCTCCGCGGACAGGGCTATCTATGGCTACACCTTC. It translates to CASSSADRAIYGYTF. The full variable domain, rest sourced from reference TRBV7-2 and TRBJ1-2, is GAGVSQSPSNKVTEKGKDVELRCDPISGHTALYWYRQSLGQGLEFLIYFQGNSAPDKSGLPSDRFSAERTGGSVSTLTIQRTQQEDSAVYLCASSSADRAIYGYTFGSGTRLTVV.

This chain connects TRBV11-3 to TRBJ2-7, with TRBD2 matching over 8 bases. Losses at the gene ends were 3 bases for V and 6 bases for J; bases not matched to a gene: 7. The CDR3 sequence is 14 residues long. Looked up from germline, CDR1 is SGHNT and CDR2 is YENEEA. The CDR3 sequence: CASSFSGTPLEQYF. The CDR3 DNA reads as TGTGCCAGCAGCTTTAGCGGGACCCCACTCGAGCAGTACTTC.

This chain connects TRBV5-5 to TRBJ2-3; TRBD2 agrees at 15 bases. V lost 3 bases to trimming and J lost 3 bases; unmatched junction nucleotides: 2. Germline V gene sequence: CDR1 SGHKS, CDR2 YYEKEE (reference sequence). The CDR3 spans 16 residues. CDR3 protein: CASSSGLAGGTDTQYF. The CDR3 DNA follows: TGTGCCAGCAGCTCGGGACTAGCGGGGGGTACAGATACGCAGTATTTT.

This chain uses TRBV29-1 with TRBJ1-1, with 8 bases aligning to TRBD1. V gave up 8 bases and J gave up 2 bases; unmatched junction bases: 10. This CDR3 comprises 14 residues. Germline assignment: CDR1 SQVTM and CDR2 ANQGSEA. The CDR3 region has the DNA TGCAGCTTCTCCCTCGGACAGGGCAACACTGAAGCTTTCTTT. Translated, it gives CSFSLGQGNTEAFF.

In DNA form, the CDR3 reads TGTGCCAGCAGCATCCGGGGGGGCGGGTACAATGAGCAGTTCTTC. Translation gives CASSIRGGGYNEQFF. The chain couples TRBV7-9 to TRBJ2-1, with 8 bases that match TRBD2. The CDR3 has 15 amino acids. Trimming cost V 5 bases and J 4 bases; bases outside gene matches: 7. In germline, CDR1 is SEHNR, CDR2 FQNEAQ (reference sequence).

This clone occurred once. The genes are TRBV30 and TRBJ1-1; 9 nucleotides match TRBD1. The trim removed 3 bases at V and 4 bases at J, leaving 12 bases unmatched. Germline V gives CDR1 GTSNPN, CDR2 SVGIG (reference sequence). CDR3 length equals 16 residues. Written as DNA, the CDR3 is TGTGCCTGGAGCGCCGGGACAGGGTATCCGGCCACTGAAGCTTTCTTT. Encoded protein: CAWSAGTGYPATEAFF.

The rearrangement uses TRBV5-1 and TRBJ1-6; tentatively, D is TRBD1 (6 bases). Germline V gives CDR1 SGHRS, CDR2 YFSETQ. Trimming took 2 bases from V and 8 from J, leaving 11 bases between them. The CDR3 is made up of 14 amino acids. The CDR3 nucleotides are TGCGCCAGCAGCTTAACAGGGTGGGATTCACCCCTCCACTTT. Its protein is CASSLTGWDSPLHF.

The chain uses TRBV5-1 and TRBJ2-3, with 7 bases aligning to TRBD2. This CDR3 region has 14 residues. The V gene's germline CDR1 is SGHRS and CDR2 YFSETQ. After removal of 3 bases from V and 2 bases from J, the junction contained 3 bases not matched to a gene. CDR3 sequence reads: CASSSSGHTDTQYF. In nucleotides, the CDR3 is TGCGCCAGCAGCTCTAGCGGACACACAGATACGCAGTATTTT. The full variable domain, with the rest looked up from reference TRBV5-1 and TRBJ2-3, is KAGVTQTPRYLIKTRGQQVTLSCSPISGHRSVSWYQQTPGQGLQFLFEYFSETQRNKGNFPGRFSGRQFSNSRSEMNVSTLELGDSALYLCASSSSGHTDTQYFGPGTRLTVL.

The rearrangement links TRBV7-2 to TRBJ1-5; D is unresolved. Germline V lookup: CDR1 SGHTA, CDR2 FQGNSA. This CDR3 is 14 amino acids long. V lost 2 bases, J lost 2 bases, and 7 bases lay in between. The CDR3, as DNA: TGTGCCAGCAGCTTAACTTTCGGCAATCAGCCCCAGCATTTT. It translates to CASSLTFGNQPQHF.